These 5 T cell receptor beta chains share one sample of origin, sequenced in a study of response to subunit inactivated influenza vaccine. TCRdb reanalysed the RT-PCR reads using MiXCR and keeps one entry per CDR3 protein. The table has fewer than 550,000 distinct CDR3 sequences, about 25% seen once. This specimen was CD4+ T cells sorted from PBMCs, taken around 5 days after vaccination. The receptors were gathered from a man in his fifties who received an inactivated influenza vaccine.

The chain uses TRBV28 and TRBJ2-7; D gene ambiguous. CDR3 length equals 13 residues. Germline assignment: CDR1 MDHEN and CDR2 SYDVKM. V lost 6 bases to trimming and J lost 0 bases, with 9 bases between them. The CDR3 reads CASSRRTSYEQYF. The DNA of the CDR3 is TGTGCCAGCAGCCGACGGACCTCCTACGAGCAGTACTTC.

The chain has TRBV9 and TRBJ2-3; D ambiguous. Germline V gene lookup returns CDR1 SGDLS and CDR2 YYNGEE. This CDR3 region has 14 residues. V was trimmed by 3 bases and J by 0 bases, leaving 8 bases between them. In nucleotides, the CDR3 is TGTGCCAGCAGCGCCGCTTCGAGCACAGATACGCAGTATTTT. Translation: CASSAASSTDTQYF.

As for this clonotype: The missing conserved phenylalanine or tryptophan at the end of this CDR3 makes a read error likely. J is TRBJ2-1 and V is TRBV7-2; TRBD2 matches 14 bases. The CDR3 loop spans 15 amino acids. CDR1 and CDR2 from the germline V gene are SGHTA and FQGNSA. The ends lost 6 bases at V and 8 bases at J; junction bases unmatched: 6. CDR3: CASSFGLAGGYEQFY. The CDR3 DNA is TGTGCCAGCAGTTTCGGACTAGCGGGAGGCTATGAGCAGTTCTAC.

The sample holds a few counts of this clonotype. CDR3 sequence reads: CSARGLAGYRQFF. For the CDR3, the DNA is TGCAGTGCTAGGGGACTAGCGGGGTACCGCCAGTTTTTT. This rearrangement joins TRBV20-1 to TRBJ2-2; 13 nucleotides match TRBD2. The germline CDR1 and CDR2 sequences are DFQATT and SNEGSKA (reference sequence). The CDR3 is 13 residues long. The ends lost 3 bases at V and 16 bases at J; junction bases unmatched: 8.

In this sample, this clonotype turned up once. The chain employs TRBV9 and TRBJ2-5; 9 bases map to TRBD1. J gave up 4 bases and V 3 bases, and 7 bases lay outside the gene matches. Germline CDR1 reads SGDLS; CDR2 reads YYNGEE. The CDR3 has 15 amino acids. The CDR3 here is CASSARTGGGETQYF. The CDR3 DNA reads as TGTGCCAGCAGCGCACGCACAGGGGGCGGAGAGACCCAGTACTTC. The variable domain in full, with the rest retrieved from reference TRBV9 and TRBJ2-5, is DSGVTQTPKHLITATGQRVTLRCSPRSGDLSVYWYQQSLDQGLQFLIQYYNGEERAKGNILERFSAQQFPDLHSELNLSSLELGDSALYFCASSARTGGGETQYFGPGTRLLVL.